The 4 T cell receptor beta chains in this list originate from one sample, sequenced in a study of cytomegalovirus exposure and HLA in healthy donors. The PCR made use of 60 Vbeta and 13 Jbeta primers. Using immunoSEQ multiplex PCR, the repertoire was profiled, and TCRdb retains in-frame clones only, with some absent. The table has 150,000 to 200,000 clones, around nine tenths seen once. Sequenced sample: PBMCs. The receptors stem from a young woman in good health and CMV-seronegative.

V and J are TRBV5-1 and TRBJ2-2, with a possible D match to TRBD2 (5 bases). Trimming removed 4 bases from V and 3 bases from J, with 16 bases in between. CDR1 is SGHRS, CDR2 YFSETQ, per germline. The CDR3 has 16 residues. CDR3: CASSPQRRKDTGELFF. Here the CDR3 DNA reads TGCGCCAGCAGCCCGCAGCGGCGGAAAGACACCGGGGAGCTGTTTTTT.

The gene calls are TRBV5-1 and TRBJ2-1, with 10 bases aligning to TRBD1. This CDR3 has 14 amino acids. With V trimmed by 4 bases and J by 5 bases, 3 bases remained unmatched. In germline, CDR1 is SGHRS, CDR2 YFSETQ. CDR3 coding DNA: TGCGCCAGCAGCACGGGACAGGGGAACAATGAGCAGTTCTTC. Residues: CASSTGQGNNEQFF.

The chain links TRBV7-7 to TRBJ2-5; D is perhaps TRBD1 (5 bases). Germline V gene sequence: CDR1 SSHAT, CDR2 FNYEAQ (reference sequence). The germline V and J ends were trimmed by 5 bases and 3 bases, with 16 bases remaining between them. The CDR3 length is 15 residues. This chain's CDR3 is CASSPGNRGKETQYF. The CDR3 DNA sequence: TGTGCCAGCAGCCCCGGTAATAGGGGCAAAGAGACCCAGTACTTC.

The CDR3 region has the DNA TGCAGCGTCCTCGGCGGGCCCACAGATACGCAGTATTTT. Its protein is CSVLGGPTDTQYF. The gene calls are TRBV29-1 and TRBJ2-3; weak D call: TRBD2 (5 bases). This CDR3 region has 13 residues. V lost 6 bases and J lost 2, with 12 bases in between. Germline V gene sequence: CDR1 SQVTM, CDR2 ANQGSEA.